Listed below are T cell receptor beta chains from one sample, sequenced in a study of blood T cell repertoires in COVID-19. Profiled with immunoSEQ multiplex PCR; TCRdb holds only in-frame clones, not every one. This table has about 59,000 clones, roughly 80% appearing once. Material for sequencing was peripheral blood. The receptors were gathered from a woman between 70 and 85 years old with acute or convalescent COVID-19. CDR3s include the opening cysteine and the closing phenylalanine or tryptophan. Each record gives: V gene, J gene, D gene, clone size, CDR3 DNA, CDR3 protein. A D gene is named only where the DNA matches it firmly. Clone size, where shown, is once, few, many, or a class for clones that have expanded.

>TRBV24-1|TRBJ2-1|-|-
TGTGCCACCAGTGACCCGGACGGGGGGCAGTTCTTC
CATSDPDGGQFF
>TRBV28|TRBJ1-5|-|-
TGTGCCAGCAGTGCCGCAGGGGAAAATCAGCCCCAGCATTTT
CASSAAGENQPQHF
>TRBV4-1|TRBJ1-5|TRBD1|-
TGCGCCAGCAGCATGACAGGGGGGAGTCAGCCCCAGCATTTT
CASSMTGGSQPQHF
>TRBV6-6|TRBJ1-1|TRBD1|-
TGTGCCAGCAGCTGGACAGGGGGCTTGAACACTGAAGCTTTCTTT
CASSWTGGLNTEAFF
>TRBV5-1|TRBJ1-1|-|few
TGCGCCAGCAGCTTGGCCGTATCTGCGGGTGAAGCTTTCTTT
CASSLAVSAGEAFF
>TRBV6-2/TRBV6-3|TRBJ1-2|TRBD1|-
TGTGCCAGCAGTTACTCCGGACAGGGACCCTATGGCTACACCTTC
CASSYSGQGPYGYTF
>TRBV18|TRBJ2-7|TRBD1|-
TGTGCCAGCTCACCACCCGGGACAGGGAGTCCCTACGAGCAGTACTTC
CASSPPGTGSPYEQYF
>TRBV4-2|TRBJ2-3|-|-
TGTGCCAGCAGCCAAGAAAGAACTAGCACAGATACGCAGTATTTT
CASSQERTSTDTQYF
>TRBV7-9|TRBJ1-4|-|-
TGTGCCAGCAGCTTAGGAGCCGCAACTAATGAAAAACTGTTTTTT
CASSLGAATNEKLFF
>TRBV6-5|TRBJ2-5|-|-
TGTGCCAGCGGAATCGGGGGAGGCCTCCAAGAGACCCAGTACTTC
CASGIGGGLQETQYF
>TRBV7-2|TRBJ1-4|-|few
TGTGCCAGCAGCCCCGACCCCGGGGGAAAACTGTTTTTT
CASSPDPGGKLFF
>TRBV30|TRBJ2-5|-|-
TGTGCCTGGCGTAGCCAAGAGACCCAGTACTTC
CAWRSQETQYF
>TRBV5-4|TRBJ1-1|-|-
TGTGCCAGCAGCCCTTCCTTCGGTATCGCCACTGAAGCTTTCTTT
CASSPSFGIATEAFF
>TRBV12-3/TRBV12-4|TRBJ1-3|-|-
TGTGCCAGCAGTTGGTTCGGGGAAAACACCATATATTTT
CASSWFGENTIYF
>TRBV9|TRBJ2-5|-|-
TGTGCCAGCAGCGTCCAAACCCGGGTGGGAGAGACCCAGTACTTC
CASSVQTRVGETQYF
>TRBV6-1|TRBJ2-7|TRBD1|-
TGTGCCAGCAGTGAATTTGGGACAGGGGTCCACGAGCAGTACTTC
CASSEFGTGVHEQYF
>TRBV9|TRBJ1-2|TRBD1|-
TGTGCCAGCAGCGAACAGGGGTGGTGGGATGGCTACACCTTC
CASSEQGWWDGYTF
>TRBV6-5|TRBJ1-2|TRBD1|-
TGTGCCAGCAGTTACTCCTCCAGGGGGGATGGCTACACCTTC
CASSYSSRGDGYTF
>TRBV18|TRBJ1-6|-|-
TGTGCCAGCTCACCAATCGGCAGCGGGGGTTCACCCCTCCACTTT
CASSPIGSGGSPLHF
>TRBV28|TRBJ2-5|-|-
TGTGCCAGCAGTTACGGTCGGAGGTACCAAGAGACCCAGTACTTC
CASSYGRRYQETQYF
>TRBV5-6|TRBJ2-2|TRBD1|-
TGTGCCAGCAGCTTTGGGACAGGGGCGACGAACACCGGGGAGCTGTTTTTT
CASSFGTGATNTGELFF
>TRBV27|TRBJ1-2|-|-
TGTGCCAGCAGTAGGACAGCTAACTATGGCTACACCTTC
CASSRTANYGYTF
>TRBV23-1|TRBJ1-2|TRBD1|-
TGCGCCAGCAGTCAATCGGTCGGGACAGGGGTTTTTCCTAACTATGGCTACACCTTC
CASSQSVGTGVFPNYGYTF
>TRBV4-2|TRBJ2-3|TRBD2|-
TGTGCCAGCAGCCAAGATCTAGCGGGGGGTCCCACATTCACAGATACGCAGTATTTT
CASSQDLAGGPTFTDTQYF
>TRBV7-6|TRBJ2-1|TRBD2|-
TGTGCCAGCAGCTTAGCGGTCGGGGGGGTGGATGAGCAGTTCTTC
CASSLAVGGVDEQFF
>TRBV7-2|TRBJ1-2|TRBD1|-
TGTGCCAGCAGCTTAGGGACAGGAGCAATCCCCACCTTC
CASSLGTGAIPTF
>TRBV28|TRBJ1-2|-|-
TGTGCCAGCAGGGAGGGCTACTATGGCTACACCTTC
CASREGYYGYTF
>TRBV6-5|TRBJ2-5|TRBD2|-
TGTGCCAGCAGCACTAGCGGGGGGGACAAAGAGACCCAGTACTTC
CASSTSGGDKETQYF
>TRBV5-1|TRBJ1-1|TRBD1|-
TGCGCCAGCAGCTGGACAGGAAAGGACACTGAAGCTTTCTTT
CASSWTGKDTEAFF
>TRBV3-1/TRBV3-2|TRBJ1-5|TRBD1|-
TGTGCCAGCAGCCCGACTCAGGGGGCTAATCAGCCCCAGCATTTT
CASSPTQGANQPQHF
>TRBV18|TRBJ2-1|-|once
TGTGCCAGCTCACCAACGGTTTGGAATGAGCAGTTCTTC
CASSPTVWNEQFF